The sequence of this T cell receptor (beta chain) was determined in a study of shared clonotypes between healthy human individuals. The data were produced by immunoSEQ multiplex PCR, yet TCRdb's version contains in-frame clones alone and is incomplete. This sample carries approximately 620,000 clones, more than 95% of them seen once, and the ten largest clones take 0.045% to 0.07%. General study results and limits: Generally, estimated richness proved larger in naive subsets than it did in memory subsets. The represented genetic and exposure-history diversity was limited by the small number of donors. Around 5% of naive CD4 clonotypes were common to a few donors.

V lost 5 bases to trimming and J lost 1 base, with 16 bases between them. Germline V lookup: CDR1 LNHDA, CDR2 SQIVND (reference sequence). The CDR3 loop spans 16 amino acids. This clone was observed a single time. Its specificity is unknown. Naive CD4+ cells were CD45RA-selected; the remaining cells were memory. The V and J genes are TRBV19 and TRBJ2-3; D is perhaps TRBD1 (5 bases). The sequenced sample was naive CD4+ T cells sorted from blood. Indicated subset: CD45RA+ positively selected. The clonotype was recovered from a woman in her 30s in good health. The CDR3 DNA sequence: TGTGCCAGTAGTCCCCGCCCAGGGTCGGGCACAGATACGCAGTATTTT. Its translation: CASSPRPGSGTDTQYF.